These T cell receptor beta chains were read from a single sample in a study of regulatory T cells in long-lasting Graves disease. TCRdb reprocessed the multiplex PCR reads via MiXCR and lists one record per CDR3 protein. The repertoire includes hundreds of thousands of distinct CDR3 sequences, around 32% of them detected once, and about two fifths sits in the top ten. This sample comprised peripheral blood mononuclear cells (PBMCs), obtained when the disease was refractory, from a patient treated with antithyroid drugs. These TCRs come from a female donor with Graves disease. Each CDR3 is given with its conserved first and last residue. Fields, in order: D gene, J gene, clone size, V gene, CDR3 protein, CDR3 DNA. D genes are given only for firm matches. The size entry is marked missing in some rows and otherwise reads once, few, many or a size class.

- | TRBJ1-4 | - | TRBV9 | CASSVQGSNEKLFF | TGTGCCAGCAGCGTTCAGGGTTCTAATGAAAAACTGTTTTTT
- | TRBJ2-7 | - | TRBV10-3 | CAISDPPGQGFDEQYF | TGTGCCATCAGTGACCCCCCGGGGCAGGGGTTCGACGAGCAGTACTTC
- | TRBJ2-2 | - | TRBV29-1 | CSVEGGVGTVNTGELFF | TGCAGCGTTGAAGGGGGGGTTGGGACGGTGAACACCGGGGAGCTGTTTTTT
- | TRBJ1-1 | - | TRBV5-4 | CASSLAGVLETEAFF | TGTGCCAGCAGCTTGGCCGGGGTGTTGGAAACTGAAGCTTTCTTT
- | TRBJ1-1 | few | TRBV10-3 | CAISDQGRNTEAFF | TGTGCCATCAGTGACCAGGGAAGGAACACTGAAGCTTTCTTT
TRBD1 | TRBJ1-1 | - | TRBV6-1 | CASSPDRGRGNTEAFF | TGTGCCAGCAGCCCGGACAGGGGGCGCGGGAACACTGAAGCTTTCTTT
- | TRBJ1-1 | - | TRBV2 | CASSEPGWTEAFF | TGTGCCAGCAGTGAACCGGGTTGGACTGAAGCTTTCTTT
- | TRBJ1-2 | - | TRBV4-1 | CASAAHTTNYGYTF | TGCGCCAGTGCGGCGCACACCACTAACTATGGCTACACCTTC
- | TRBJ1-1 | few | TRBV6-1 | CASMGVPTEAFF | TGTGCCAGCATGGGGGTTCCCACTGAAGCTTTCTTT
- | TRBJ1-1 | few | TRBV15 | CATSRELQDGSFF | TGTGCCACCAGCAGAGAGTTACAGGACGGGTCTTTCTTT
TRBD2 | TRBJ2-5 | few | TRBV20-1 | CSASPTGLAREGETQYF | TGCAGTGCTAGCCCAACGGGACTAGCGAGAGAAGGAGAGACCCAGTACTTC
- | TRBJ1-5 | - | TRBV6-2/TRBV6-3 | CASSENHPSGNNQPQHF | TGTGCCAGCAGTGAAAATCACCCGTCGGGGAATAATCAGCCCCAGCATTTT
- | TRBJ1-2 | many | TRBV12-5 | CASGGIYGYTF | TGTGCTAGCGGTGGCATCTATGGCTACACCTTC
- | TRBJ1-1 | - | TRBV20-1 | CSAGRDPNTEAFF | TGCAGTGCTGGACGGGACCCGAACACTGAAGCTTTCTTT
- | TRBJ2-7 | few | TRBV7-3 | CASSLLPGSSYEQYF | TGTGCCAGCAGCTTACTACCGGGAAGCTCCTACGAGCAGTACTTC
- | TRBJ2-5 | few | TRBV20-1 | CSALRAQGRGETQYF | TGCAGTGCCCTACGGGCCCAGGGGCGGGGGGAGACCCAGTACTTC
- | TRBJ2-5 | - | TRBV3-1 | CASSHCGEQETQYF | TGTGCCAGCAGCCACTGTGGCGAACAAGAGACCCAGTACTTC
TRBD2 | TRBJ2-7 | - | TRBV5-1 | CASSAATSGSEQYF | TGCGCCAGCAGCGCCGCTACTAGCGGGAGTGAGCAGTACTTC
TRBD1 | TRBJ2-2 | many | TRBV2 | CASRDRAATGELFF | TGTGCCAGCAGGGACAGGGCGGCCACCGGGGAGCTGTTTTTT
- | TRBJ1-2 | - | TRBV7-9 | CASSLGGAVNYGYTF | TGTGCCAGCAGCTTAGGGGGGGCGGTGAACTATGGCTACACCTTC
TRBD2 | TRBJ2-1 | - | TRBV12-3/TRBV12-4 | CASRFSLQAGSYNEQFF | TGTGCCAGCAGATTCAGTCTTCAAGCGGGATCCTACAATGAGCAGTTCTTC
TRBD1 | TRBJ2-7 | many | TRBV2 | CASSVTGAYEQYF | TGTGCCAGCAGTGTAACAGGGGCCTACGAGCAGTACTTC
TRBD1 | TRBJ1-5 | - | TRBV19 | CASSATGGDQPQHF | TGTGCCAGTAGCGCCACAGGGGGCGATCAGCCCCAGCATTTT
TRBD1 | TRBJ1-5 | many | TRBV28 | CASSLGTGPNQPQHF | TGTGCCAGCAGTTTGGGGACAGGGCCCAATCAGCCCCAGCATTTT
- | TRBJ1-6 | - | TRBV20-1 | CSVLVNRNSPLHF | TGCAGTGTTTTGGTTAACCGAAATTCACCCCTCCACTTT
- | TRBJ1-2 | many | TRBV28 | CASSPTLSYGYTF | TGTGCCAGCAGTCCCACACTTAGTTATGGCTACACCTTC
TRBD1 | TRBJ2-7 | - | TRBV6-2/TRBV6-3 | CASSSRDRAKTQYF | TGTGCCAGCAGTTCCCGGGACAGGGCTAAGACGCAGTACTTC
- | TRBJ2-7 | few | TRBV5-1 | CASSLAGGGRGYEQYF | TGCGCCAGCAGCTTGGCTGGAGGCGGGCGAGGCTACGAGCAGTACTTC
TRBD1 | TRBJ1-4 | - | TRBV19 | CATSPRTGNLEKLFF | TGTGCCACCTCGCCTCGGACAGGGAATTTAGAAAAACTGTTTTTT
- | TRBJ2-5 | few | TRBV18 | CASTAGEPRETQYF | TGTGCCAGCACCGCGGGTGAACCGAGGGAGACCCAGTACTTC
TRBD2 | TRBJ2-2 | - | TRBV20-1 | CSAGGEATNTGELFF | TGCAGTGCTGGGGGGGAGGCTACGAACACCGGGGAGCTGTTTTTT
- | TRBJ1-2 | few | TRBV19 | CASSKPCSFVYTF | TGTGCCAGTAGTAAACCGTGTTCGTTTGTGTACACCTTC
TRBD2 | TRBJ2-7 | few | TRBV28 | CASKGLADLSYEQYF | TGTGCCAGCAAAGGACTAGCGGACTTATCCTACGAGCAGTACTTC
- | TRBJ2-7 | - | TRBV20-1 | CSARDPNSYEQYF | TGCAGTGCTAGAGACCCAAACTCCTACGAGCAGTACTTC
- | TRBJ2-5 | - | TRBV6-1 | CASITVVALGETQYF | TGTGCCAGCATCACGGTGGTGGCTTTAGGGGAGACCCAGTACTTC
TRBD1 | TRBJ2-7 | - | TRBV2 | CASRIETGRSYEQYF | TGTGCCAGCAGGATAGAGACAGGGAGATCCTACGAGCAGTACTTC
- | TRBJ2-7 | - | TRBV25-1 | CASSEKREEQYF | TGTGCCAGCAGTGAAAAAAGGGAGGAGCAGTACTTC
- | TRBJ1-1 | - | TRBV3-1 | CASSHLTGLGTEAFF | TGTGCCAGCAGCCACCTTACGGGGCTGGGCACTGAAGCTTTCTTT
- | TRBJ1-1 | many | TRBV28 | CASRFLGQRNTEAFF | TGTGCCAGCAGATTCTTGGGGCAGCGGAACACTGAAGCTTTCTTT
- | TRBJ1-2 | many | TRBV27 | CASSPLQRDDGYTF | TGTGCCAGCAGTCCACTACAGAGGGATGACGGCTACACCTTC
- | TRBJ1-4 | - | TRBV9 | CASSSKLGAVEKLFF | TGTGCCAGCAGCTCCAAACTTGGGGCCGTTGAAAAACTGTTTTTT
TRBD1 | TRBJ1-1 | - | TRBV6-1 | CASSRDRELAEAFF | TGTGCCAGCTCCCGGGACAGGGAATTAGCTGAAGCTTTCTTT
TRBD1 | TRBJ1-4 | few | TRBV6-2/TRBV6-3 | CASSRGGTGYEKLFF | TGTGCCAGCAGCCGAGGGGGGACAGGGTATGAAAAACTGTTTTTT
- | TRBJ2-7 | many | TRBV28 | CASSGIGGESYEQYF | TGTGCCAGCAGTGGGATAGGGGGTGAGAGCTACGAGCAGTACTTC
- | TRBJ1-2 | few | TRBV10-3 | CAISPDRYGYTF | TGTGCCATCAGTCCCGACAGGTATGGCTACACCTTC
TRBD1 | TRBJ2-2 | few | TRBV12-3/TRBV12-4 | CASSETGGTGELFF | TGTGCCAGCAGTGAGACAGGGGGAACCGGGGAGCTGTTTTTT
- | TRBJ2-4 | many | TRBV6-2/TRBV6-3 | CASSDKDGNNRNIQYF | TGTGCCAGCAGTGACAAGGACGGGAACAACAGGAACATTCAGTACTTC
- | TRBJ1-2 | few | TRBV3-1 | CASSPRDGNYGYTF | TGTGCCAGCAGCCCCCGGGACGGTAACTATGGCTACACCTTC
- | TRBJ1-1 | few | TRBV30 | CAWSVLGGTEAFF | TGTGCCTGGAGTGTATTGGGGGGCACTGAAGCTTTCTTT
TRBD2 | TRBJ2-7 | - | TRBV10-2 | CASRSGGGYEQYF | TGCGCCAGCAGATCGGGGGGAGGGTACGAGCAGTACTTC
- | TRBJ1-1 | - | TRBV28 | CASGFRGGYTEAFF | TGTGCCAGCGGTTTCCGGGGGGGCTACACTGAAGCTTTCTTT
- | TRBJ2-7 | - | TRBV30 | CAWSVSADYEQYF | TGTGCCTGGAGTGTATCCGCGGATTACGAGCAGTACTTC
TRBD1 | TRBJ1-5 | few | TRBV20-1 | CSARPRDRVRGNQPQHF | TGCAGTGCTAGACCTCGGGACAGGGTGAGGGGCAATCAGCCCCAGCATTTT